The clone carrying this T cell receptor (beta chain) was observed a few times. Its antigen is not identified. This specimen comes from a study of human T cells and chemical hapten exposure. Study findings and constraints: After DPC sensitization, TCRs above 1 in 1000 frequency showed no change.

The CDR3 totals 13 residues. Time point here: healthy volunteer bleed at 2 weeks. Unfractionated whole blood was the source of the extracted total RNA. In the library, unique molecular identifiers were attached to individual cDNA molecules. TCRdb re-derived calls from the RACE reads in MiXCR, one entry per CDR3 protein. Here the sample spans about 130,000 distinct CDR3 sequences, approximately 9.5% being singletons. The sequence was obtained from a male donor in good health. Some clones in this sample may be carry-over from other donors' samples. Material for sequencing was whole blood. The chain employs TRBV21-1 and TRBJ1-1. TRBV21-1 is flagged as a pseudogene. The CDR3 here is CASSGDMNTEAFF. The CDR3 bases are TGTGCCAGCAGCGGAGACATGAACACTGAAGCTTTCTTT.